This is a list of T cell receptor beta chains from one sample in a study of blood T cell repertoires in COVID-19. The protocol was immunoSEQ multiplex PCR, while the TCRdb copy is restricted to in-frame clones and leaves out a portion. Of around 46,000 clones detected, more than 75% appear once; the ten largest clones hold 2% to 2.5%. Sequencing input: peripheral blood. The source is a woman older than 75 with COVID-19, enrolled during active disease. Each CDR3 is given with its conserved first and last residue. Each record gives: V gene, clone size, J gene, CDR3 protein. Expanded clones are given a class, and other clones once, few, many or no size at all.

TRBV11-2	NA	TRBJ1-3	CASSLTTGQTGNTIYF
TRBV25-1	NA	TRBJ2-1	CASSDMAGTYNEQFF
TRBV29-1	once	TRBJ2-3	CSALDTGGSVDTQYF
TRBV5-1	once	TRBJ1-1	CASSLAQGGNTEAFF
TRBV25-1	NA	TRBJ1-4	CASSRVTNEKLFF
TRBV27	NA	TRBJ1-6	CASSRGQGNSPLHF
TRBV7-7	few	TRBJ2-3	CASSLVAGRQSTQYF
TRBV29-1	once	TRBJ2-1	CSVGPGTSGSSYNEQFF
TRBV6-5	NA	TRBJ2-3	CASSRQFTDTQYF
TRBV2	NA	TRBJ2-7	CASSERTSGSAGFGEQYF